This TCR beta chain was documented in a study of control samples from healthy donors and cancer patients. TCRdb's copy holds only in-frame clones and misses some; the assay was immunoSEQ multiplex PCR. The sample records about 160,000 clones, roughly 94% being singletons. Germline V gives CDR1 ENHRY, CDR2 SYGVKD. The CDR3 is made up of 15 amino acids. V was pared by 0 bases and J by 8 bases, with 5 bases of the junction left unmatched. The sequenced sample was blood. The sequence was obtained from a woman in her thirties or forties in good health. The rearrangement joins TRBV10-3 to TRBJ1-4; 8 bases are shared with TRBD1. CDR3 sequence reads: CAISESPGGIEKLFF. In DNA form, the CDR3 reads TGTGCCATCAGTGAGTCGCCAGGGGGCATAGAAAAACTGTTTTTT.